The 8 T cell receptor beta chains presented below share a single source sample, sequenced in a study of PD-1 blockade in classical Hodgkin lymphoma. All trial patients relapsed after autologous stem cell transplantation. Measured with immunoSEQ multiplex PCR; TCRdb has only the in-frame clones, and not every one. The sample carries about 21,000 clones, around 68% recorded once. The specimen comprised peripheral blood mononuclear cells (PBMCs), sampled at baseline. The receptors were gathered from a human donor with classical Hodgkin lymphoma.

Written as DNA, the CDR3 is TGCGCCAGCAGGTCCAACCACCCCAGGGGTTACGATGAGCAGTTCTTC. Translating it yields CASRSNHPRGYDEQFF. V usage is TRBV10-1 and J usage is TRBJ2-1; D may be TRBD1 (6 bases). Germline V gene lookup returns CDR1 WNHNN and CDR2 SYGVQD (reference sequence). V dropped 6 bases and J dropped 8 bases, with 23 bases sitting between them. The CDR3 totals 16 residues.

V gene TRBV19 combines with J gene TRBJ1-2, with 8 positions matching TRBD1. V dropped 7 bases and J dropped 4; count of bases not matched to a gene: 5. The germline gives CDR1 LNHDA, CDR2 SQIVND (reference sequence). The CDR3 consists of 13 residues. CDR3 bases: TGTGCCAGTACCGCGGGACAGGCCTATGGCTACACCTTC. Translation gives CASTAGQAYGYTF.

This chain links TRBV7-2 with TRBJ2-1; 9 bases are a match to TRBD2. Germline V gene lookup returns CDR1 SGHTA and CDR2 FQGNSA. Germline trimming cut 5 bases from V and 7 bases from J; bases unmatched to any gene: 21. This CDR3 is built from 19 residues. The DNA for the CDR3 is TGTGCCAGCAGCCCAGGGCAGGGGTTAGCGGGAGTAGGGGGGAATGAGCAGTTCTTC. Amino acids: CASSPGQGLAGVGGNEQFF.

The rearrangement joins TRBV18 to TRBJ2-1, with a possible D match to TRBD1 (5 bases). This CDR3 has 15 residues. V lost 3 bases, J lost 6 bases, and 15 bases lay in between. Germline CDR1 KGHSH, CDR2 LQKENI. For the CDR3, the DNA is TGTGCCAGCTCACCCTACCATGACAGCGCCAATGAGCAGTTCTTC. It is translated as CASSPYHDSANEQFF.

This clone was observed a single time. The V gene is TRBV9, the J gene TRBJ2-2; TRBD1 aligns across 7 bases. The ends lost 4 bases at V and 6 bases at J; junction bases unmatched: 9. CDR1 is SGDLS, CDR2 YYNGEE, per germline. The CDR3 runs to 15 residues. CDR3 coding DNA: TGTGCCAGCAGCATCGGGGACAGCGCACCCGGGGAGCTGTTTTTT. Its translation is CASSIGDSAPGELFF.

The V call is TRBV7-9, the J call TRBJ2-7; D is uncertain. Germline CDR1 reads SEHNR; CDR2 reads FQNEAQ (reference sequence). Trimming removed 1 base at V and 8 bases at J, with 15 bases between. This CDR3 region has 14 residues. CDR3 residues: CASSLGRIKDQQYF. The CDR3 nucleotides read TGTGCCAGCAGCTTAGGGCGGATAAAAGACCAGCAGTACTTC.

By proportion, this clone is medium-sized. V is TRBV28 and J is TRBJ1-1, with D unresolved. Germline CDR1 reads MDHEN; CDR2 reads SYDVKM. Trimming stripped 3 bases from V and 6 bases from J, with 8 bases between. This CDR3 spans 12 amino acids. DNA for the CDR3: TGTGCCAGCAGTTTCCAAAGAGCTGAAGCTTTCTTT. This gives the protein CASSFQRAEAFF.

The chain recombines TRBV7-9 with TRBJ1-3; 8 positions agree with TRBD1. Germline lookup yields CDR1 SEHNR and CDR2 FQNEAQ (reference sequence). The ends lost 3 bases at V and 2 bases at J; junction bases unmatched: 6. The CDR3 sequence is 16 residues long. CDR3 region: CASSFHGQGTGNTIYF. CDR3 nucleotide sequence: TGTGCCAGCAGCTTCCACGGACAGGGAACTGGAAACACCATATATTTT.